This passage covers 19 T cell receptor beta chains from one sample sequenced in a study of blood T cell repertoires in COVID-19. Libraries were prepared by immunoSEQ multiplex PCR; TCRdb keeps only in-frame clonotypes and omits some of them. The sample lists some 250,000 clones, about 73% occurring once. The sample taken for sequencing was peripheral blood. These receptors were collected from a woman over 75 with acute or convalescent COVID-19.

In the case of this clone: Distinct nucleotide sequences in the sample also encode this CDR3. CDR3 bases: TGTGCCAGCAGCGTGAGCGGCGGGAGCTACAATGAGCAGTTCTTC. This sequence encodes CASSVSGGSYNEQFF. The V and J genes are TRBV9 and TRBJ2-1, with 7 bases fitting TRBD2. There are 15 residues in the CDR3. The germline gives CDR1 SGDLS, CDR2 YYNGEE. The trim removed 2 bases at V and 3 bases at J, leaving 5 bases unmatched.

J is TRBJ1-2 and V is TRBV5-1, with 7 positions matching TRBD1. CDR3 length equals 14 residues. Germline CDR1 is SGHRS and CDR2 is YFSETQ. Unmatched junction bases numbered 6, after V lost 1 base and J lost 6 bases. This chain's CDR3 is CASSLRGLDDGYTF. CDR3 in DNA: TGCGCCAGCAGCTTGAGGGGGCTCGACGATGGCTACACCTTC.

CDR3 in DNA: TGTGCCAGCAGCTTGGCCGGGACTAGCGGGGGTGAGCAGTTCTTC. As protein: CASSLAGTSGGEQFF. The V call is TRBV5-6, the J call TRBJ2-1, with 14 nucleotides matching TRBD2. The CDR3 runs to 15 residues. Looked up from germline, CDR1 is SGHDT and CDR2 is YYEEEE. The J segment lost 9 bases and the V segment lost 0 bases, leaving 2 bases of the junction unmatched.

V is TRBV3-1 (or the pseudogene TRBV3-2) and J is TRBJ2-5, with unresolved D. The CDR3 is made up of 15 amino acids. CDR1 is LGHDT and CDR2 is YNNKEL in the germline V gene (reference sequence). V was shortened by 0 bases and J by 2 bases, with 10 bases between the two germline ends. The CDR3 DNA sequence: TGTGCCAGCAGCCAAGATGTACAGCTTCAAGAGACCCAGTACTTC. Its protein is CASSQDVQLQETQYF.

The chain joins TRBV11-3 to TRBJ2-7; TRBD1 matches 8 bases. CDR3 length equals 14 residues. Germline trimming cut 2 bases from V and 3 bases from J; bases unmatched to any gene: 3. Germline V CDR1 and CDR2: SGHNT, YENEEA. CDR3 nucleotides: TGTGCCAGCAGCTTAAGGGGACAGGACTACGAGCAGTACTTC. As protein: CASSLRGQDYEQYF.

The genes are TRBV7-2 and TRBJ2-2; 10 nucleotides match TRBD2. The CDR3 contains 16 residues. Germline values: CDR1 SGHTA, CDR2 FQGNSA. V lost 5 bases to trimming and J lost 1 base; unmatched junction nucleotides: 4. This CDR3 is CASSDTSGENTGELFF. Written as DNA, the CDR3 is TGTGCCAGCAGCGACACTAGCGGGGAGAACACCGGGGAGCTGTTTTTT.

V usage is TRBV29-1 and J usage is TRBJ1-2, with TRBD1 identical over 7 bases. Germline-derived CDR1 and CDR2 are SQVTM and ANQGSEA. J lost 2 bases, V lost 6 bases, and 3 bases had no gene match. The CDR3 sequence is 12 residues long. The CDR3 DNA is TGCAGCGTGGGACAGACGAACTATGGCTACACCTTC. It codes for CSVGQTNYGYTF.

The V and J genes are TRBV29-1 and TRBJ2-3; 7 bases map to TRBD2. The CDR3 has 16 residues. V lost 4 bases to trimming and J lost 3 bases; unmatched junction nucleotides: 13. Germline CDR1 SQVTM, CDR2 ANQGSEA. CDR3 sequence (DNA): TGCAGCGTTGGTCTCCGCCTAACCGGGGGGACAGATACGCAGTATTTT. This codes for CSVGLRLTGGTDTQYF.

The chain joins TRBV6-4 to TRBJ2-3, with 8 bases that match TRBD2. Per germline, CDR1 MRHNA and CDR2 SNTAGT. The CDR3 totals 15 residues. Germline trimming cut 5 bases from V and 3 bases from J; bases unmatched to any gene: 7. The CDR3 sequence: CASSLLAGPTDTQYF. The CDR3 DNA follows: TGTGCCAGCAGTCTGCTAGCGGGCCCTACAGATACGCAGTATTTT.

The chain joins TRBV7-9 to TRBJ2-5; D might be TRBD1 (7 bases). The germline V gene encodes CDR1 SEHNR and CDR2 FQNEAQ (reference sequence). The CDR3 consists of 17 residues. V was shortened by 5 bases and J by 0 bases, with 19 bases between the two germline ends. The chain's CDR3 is CASSPTRGAGHQETQYF. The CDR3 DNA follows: TGTGCCAGCAGCCCTACCAGGGGGGCGGGCCACCAAGAGACCCAGTACTTC. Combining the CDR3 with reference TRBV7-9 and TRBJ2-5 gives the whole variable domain DTGVSQNPRHKITKRGQNVTFRCDPISEHNRLYWYRQTLGQGPEFLTYFQNEAQLEKSRLLSDRFSAERPKGSFSTLEIQRTEQGDSAMYLCASSPTRGAGHQETQYFGPGTRLLVL.

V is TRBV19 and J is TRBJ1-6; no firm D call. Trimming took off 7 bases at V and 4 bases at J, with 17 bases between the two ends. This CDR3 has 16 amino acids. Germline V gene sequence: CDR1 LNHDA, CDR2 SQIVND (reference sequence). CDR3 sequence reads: CASTSPPGVYNSPLHF. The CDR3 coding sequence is TGTGCCAGTACCTCCCCGCCCGGGGTATATAATTCACCCCTCCACTTT. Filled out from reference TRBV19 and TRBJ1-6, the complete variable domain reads DGGITQSPKYLFRKEGQNVTLSCEQNLNHDAMYWYRQDPGQGLRLIYYSQIVNDFQKGDIAEGYSVSREKKESFPLTVTSAQKNPTAFYLCASTSPPGVYNSPLHFGNGTRLTVT.

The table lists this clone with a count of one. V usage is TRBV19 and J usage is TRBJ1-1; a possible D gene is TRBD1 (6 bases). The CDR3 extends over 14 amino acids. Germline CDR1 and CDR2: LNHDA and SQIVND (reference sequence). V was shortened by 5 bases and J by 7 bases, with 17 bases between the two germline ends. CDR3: CASSRQDFVSEAFF. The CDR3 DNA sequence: TGTGCCAGTAGTCGACAGGATTTCGTTAGTGAAGCTTTCTTT.

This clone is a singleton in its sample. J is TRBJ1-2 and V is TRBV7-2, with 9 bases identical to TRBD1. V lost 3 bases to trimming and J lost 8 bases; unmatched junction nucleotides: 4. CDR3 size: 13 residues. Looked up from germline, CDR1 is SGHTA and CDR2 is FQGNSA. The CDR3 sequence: CASSFTGGYGYTF. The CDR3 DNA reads TGTGCCAGCAGCTTCACAGGGGGCTACGGCTACACCTTC.

The DNA of the CDR3 is TGTGCCAGCAGCAGACCGGGACAGAGCTCTGGGGCCAACGTCCTGACTTTC. Its translation: CASSRPGQSSGANVLTF. This chain joins TRBV5-4 and TRBJ2-6; TRBD1 agrees at 7 bases. CDR1 is SGHNT, CDR2 YYREEE, per germline (reference sequence). The V and J ends lost 4 bases and 0 bases, in that order; junction bases with no gene match: 7. This CDR3 is 17 amino acids long.

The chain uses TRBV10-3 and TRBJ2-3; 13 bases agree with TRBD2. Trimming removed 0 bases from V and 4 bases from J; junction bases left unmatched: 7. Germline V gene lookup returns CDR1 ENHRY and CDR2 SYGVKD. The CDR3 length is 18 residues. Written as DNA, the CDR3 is TGTGCCATCAGTGAGTCGAGGACTAGCGGGAGTTTCGCAGATACGCAGTATTTT. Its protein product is CAISESRTSGSFADTQYF.

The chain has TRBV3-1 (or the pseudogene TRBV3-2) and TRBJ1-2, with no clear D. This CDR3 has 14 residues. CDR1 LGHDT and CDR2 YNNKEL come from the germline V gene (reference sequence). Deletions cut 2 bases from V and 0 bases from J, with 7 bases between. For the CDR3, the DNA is TGTGCCAGCAGCCAACTGACTACTAACTATGGCTACACCTTC. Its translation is CASSQLTTNYGYTF.

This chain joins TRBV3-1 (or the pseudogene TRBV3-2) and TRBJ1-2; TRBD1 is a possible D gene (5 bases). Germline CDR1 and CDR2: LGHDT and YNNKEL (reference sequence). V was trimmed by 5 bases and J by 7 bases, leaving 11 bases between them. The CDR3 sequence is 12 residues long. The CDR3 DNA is TGTGCCAGCAGCTTTTTAGGGGTTGGCTACACCTTC. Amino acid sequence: CASSFLGVGYTF.

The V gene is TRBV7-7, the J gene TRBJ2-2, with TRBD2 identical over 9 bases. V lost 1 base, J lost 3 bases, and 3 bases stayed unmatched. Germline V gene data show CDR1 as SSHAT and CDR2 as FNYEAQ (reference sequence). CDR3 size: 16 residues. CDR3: CASSLGSGSDTGELFF. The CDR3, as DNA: TGTGCCAGCAGCTTAGGTAGCGGGAGTGACACCGGGGAGCTGTTTTTT. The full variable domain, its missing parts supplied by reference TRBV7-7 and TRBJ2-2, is GAGVSQSPRYKVTKRGQDVTLRCDPISSHATLYWYQQALGQGPEFLTYFNYEAQPDKSGLPSDRFSAERPEGSISTLTIQRTEQRDSAMYRCASSLGSGSDTGELFFGEGSRLTVL.

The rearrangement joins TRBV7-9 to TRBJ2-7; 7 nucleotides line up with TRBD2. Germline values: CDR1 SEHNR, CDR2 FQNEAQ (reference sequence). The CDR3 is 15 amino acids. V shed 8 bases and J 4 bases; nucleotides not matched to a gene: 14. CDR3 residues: CASVPTSGNAYEQYF. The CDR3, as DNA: TGTGCCAGCGTTCCCACCAGCGGGAATGCTTACGAGCAGTACTTC.